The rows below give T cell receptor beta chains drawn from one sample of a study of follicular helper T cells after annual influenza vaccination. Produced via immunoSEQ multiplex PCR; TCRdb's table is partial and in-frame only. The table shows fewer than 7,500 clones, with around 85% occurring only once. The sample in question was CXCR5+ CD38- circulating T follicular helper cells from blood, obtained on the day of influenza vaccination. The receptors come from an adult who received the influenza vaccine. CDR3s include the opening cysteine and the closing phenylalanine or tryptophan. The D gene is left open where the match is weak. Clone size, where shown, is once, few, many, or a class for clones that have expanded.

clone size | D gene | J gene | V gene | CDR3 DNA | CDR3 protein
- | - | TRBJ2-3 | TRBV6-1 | TGTGCCAGCAGTGAAGCGAGGAATACGCAGTATTTT | CASSEARNTQYF
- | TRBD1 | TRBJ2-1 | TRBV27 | TGTGCCAGCAGTACAGGGACCGGGACAGGGACCTACAATGAGCAGTTCTTC | CASSTGTGTGTYNEQFF
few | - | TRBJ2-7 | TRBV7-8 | TGTGCCAGCAGCAAGGAGAGCCCGATTTACGAGCAGTACTTC | CASSKESPIYEQYF
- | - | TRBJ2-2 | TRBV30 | TGTGCCTGGAGTTTTGGGGGGAACACCGGGGAGCTGTTTTTT | CAWSFGGNTGELFF
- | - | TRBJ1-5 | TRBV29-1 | TGCAGCGTCGGAGACAGTTCCGAGCTGGGGACCCAGCATTTT | CSVGDSSELGTQHF
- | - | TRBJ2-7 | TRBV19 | TGTGCCAGTAGTATTGGAGGGGGGACCTACGAGCAGTACTTC | CASSIGGGTYEQYF
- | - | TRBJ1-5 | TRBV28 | TGTGCCAGCAGTTTTGTGAATCAGCCCCAGCATTTT | CASSFVNQPQHF
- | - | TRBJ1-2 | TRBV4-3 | TGCGCCAGCAGCCAAGATCTCGGGGGCCTTTCCTCCTATGGCTACACCTTC | CASSQDLGGLSSYGYTF
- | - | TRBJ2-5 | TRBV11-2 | TGTGCCAGCAGCGTTGGGCAGGGCGGACAGACCCAGTACTTC | CASSVGQGGQTQYF
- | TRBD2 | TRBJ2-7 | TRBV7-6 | TGTGCCAGCAGCCCCTATAGCGGGGGCTCCTACGAGCAGTACTTC | CASSPYSGGSYEQYF
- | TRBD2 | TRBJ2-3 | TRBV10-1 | TGCGCCAGCAGTGAGCCGACCTTTAGCGGGAGGGCCCTAGATACGCAGTATTTT | CASSEPTFSGRALDTQYF
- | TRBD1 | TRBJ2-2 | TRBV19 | TGTGCCAGTAGTCCTCGGACAGGGGTCGCCGGGGAGCTGTTTTTT | CASSPRTGVAGELFF
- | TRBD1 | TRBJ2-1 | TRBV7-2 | TGTGCCAGCAGCCAGACAGGGGAGCAGTTCTTC | CASSQTGEQFF
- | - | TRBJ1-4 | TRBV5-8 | TGTGCCAGCAGCCCCGGTGGGCCCCTCGGAGGGGAAAAACTGTTTTTT | CASSPGGPLGGEKLFF
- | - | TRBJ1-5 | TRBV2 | TGTGCCAGCGCAGACTGGAATCAGCCCCAGCATTTT | CASADWNQPQHF
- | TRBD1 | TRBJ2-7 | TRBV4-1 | TGCGCCAGCAGCCGGCCGGGACAGGGCCGATACGAGCAGTACTTC | CASSRPGQGRYEQYF
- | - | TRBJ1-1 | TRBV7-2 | TGTGCCAGCAGCTTTGGAGGGAGATCGAACCGGGAAGCTTTCTTT | CASSFGGRSNREAFF
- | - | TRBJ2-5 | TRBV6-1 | TGTGCCAGCAGTGAAGCGCGTGGGACCCCGAGCGCGGAGACCCAGTACTTC | CASSEARGTPSAETQYF
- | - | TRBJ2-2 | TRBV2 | TGTGCCAGCAGAGAAACCGGACTGAACACCGGGGAGCTGTTTTTT | CASRETGLNTGELFF
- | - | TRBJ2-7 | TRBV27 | TGTGCCAGCAGTTACAGGGTTCTCGGGTACGAGCAGTACTTC | CASSYRVLGYEQYF
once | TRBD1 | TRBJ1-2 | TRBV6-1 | TGTGCCAGCAGCCCGAGTGGGTCAGGGGGAGACACCTTC | CASSPSGSGGDTF
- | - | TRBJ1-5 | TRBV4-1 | TGCGCCAGCAGCCAAGATGGTGAGGCCCGACCGCATTTT | CASSQDGEARPHF
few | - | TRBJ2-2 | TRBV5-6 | TGTGCCAGCAGCTTGGTTCTTAGGAACACCGGGGAGCTGTTTTTT | CASSLVLRNTGELFF
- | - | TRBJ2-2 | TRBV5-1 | TGCGCCAGCAAAACGACCGGGGAGCTGTTTTTT | CASKTTGELFF
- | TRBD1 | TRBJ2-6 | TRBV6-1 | TGTGCCAGCAGTGAGAAGCGCGGACAGGGGTCTGGGGCCAACGTCCTGACTTTC | CASSEKRGQGSGANVLTF
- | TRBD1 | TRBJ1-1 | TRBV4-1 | TGCGCCAGCAGCCAAGGACCCAGGGGGCGCGAGAGGTGGACTGAAGCTTTCTTT | CASSQGPRGRERWTEAFF